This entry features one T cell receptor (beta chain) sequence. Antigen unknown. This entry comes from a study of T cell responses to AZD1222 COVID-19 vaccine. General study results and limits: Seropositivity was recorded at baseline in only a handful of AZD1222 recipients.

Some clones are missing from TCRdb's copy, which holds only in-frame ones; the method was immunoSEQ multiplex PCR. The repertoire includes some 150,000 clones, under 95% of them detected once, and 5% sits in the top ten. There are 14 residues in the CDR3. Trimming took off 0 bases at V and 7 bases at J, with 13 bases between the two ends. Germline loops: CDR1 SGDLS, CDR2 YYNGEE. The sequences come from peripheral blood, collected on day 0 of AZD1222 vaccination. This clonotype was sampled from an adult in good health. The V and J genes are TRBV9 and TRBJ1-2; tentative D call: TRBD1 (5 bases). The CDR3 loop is CASSVGEGVSGYTF. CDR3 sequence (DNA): TGTGCCAGCAGCGTAGGGGAAGGGGTGAGTGGCTACACCTTC.